This T cell receptor beta chain originates from a study of T-cell memory formation after mild COVID-19. The V and J ends lost 0 bases and 1 base respectively, with 13 bases between them. The CDR3 covers 16 residues. Germline CDR1 MNHEY, CDR2 SVGEGT. TCRdb re-derived calls from the 5' RACE reads in MiXCR, one entry per CDR3 protein. Of around 190,000 distinct CDR3 sequences in the sample, roughly 20% are singletons; the top ten hold 3% to 4%. This sequence joins TRBV6-2 or TRBV6-3 and TRBJ2-7; D may be TRBD2 (5 bases). Sequenced: PBMCs or a T cell subset sorted from them (not recorded which). This sequence was found in a man aged 18-30 years who had mild COVID-19 (a few samples of this study predate the infection). Cell type and time point are not known. The CDR3 reads CASSYSLRGQSYEQYF. The CDR3 bases are TGTGCCAGCAGTTACTCGTTACGGGGTCAATCCTACGAGCAGTACTTC.